This TCR beta chain was sequenced during a study of blood T cell repertoires in COVID-19 (TCRdb year 2020). In the study overall: Collaborator samples came from the United States, Italy and Spain and covered acute and convalescent phases of COVID-19. Where available, HLA class I and class II types were obtained from metadata supplied by the sample provider rather than from assay-based typing. The material from the prospective study consisted of cDNA or gDNA derived from T cells, B-cell-depleted T cells, or PBMCs. A freely available public database, intended as a resource for researchers studying the immune response to SARS-CoV-2, is where the repertoires were released. The sample metadata nearly always contained a de-identified subject ID, COVID-19 status, age in years and sex. The dataset comprised deeply sampled blood TCRbeta repertoires from subjects exposed to, actively infected with, or recovered from COVID-19. Samples were obtained from the ongoing ImmuneRACE study (first 160 participants) and from over 1,000 subjects provided by 6 global collaborators.

The study at large found these results: The quantity of clinical and demographic metadata differed by source and by participant and was supplied without curation.

The CDR3 goes from the cysteine to the phenylalanine over 13 residues. The read is trimmed to its CDR3 DNA, 39 bases read in frame from base 1. V is pared back by 4 bases and J by 8 bases, with 14 bases lying between the germline termini. Via the germline V gene, CDR1 is ENHRY and CDR2 SYGVKD. About this clone itself: Its antigen is still unknown. No quality values exist for individual bases; no much larger clone is one base distant.

TCRbeta CDR3 regions were amplified from genomic DNA using the immunoSEQ Assay, a bias-controlled multiplex PCR. As for the authors' bioinformatics: Nucleated cell counts per sample were estimated from amplification of reference gene primers within the assay. To quantify the absolute abundance of each unique TCRbeta CDR3 rearrangement, sequence reads were collapsed and filtered. For each sample, productive Simpson clonality was calculated as the square root of Simpson's diversity index across productive rearrangements. What TCRdb holds here is the immuneACCESS table cut down to in-frame rearrangements. Part of the clones is not present; checked against another copy, under half of the missing clones reflect an unresolved V gene, and the others are unexplained. The V and J calls and clone size were taken over from that table, and D and trimming were inferred from the DNA. Present in this sample are about 77,000 clones, around three quarters of which were seen just once. Under 5.5% of the sample goes to the ten largest clones.

The collaborating institutions used their own protocols to collect whole blood in K2EDTA tubes. For TCRbeta analysis, collaborators shipped samples as frozen whole blood, isolated PBMCs, or DNA extracted from either of those sample types. Sequencing input: peripheral blood. This receptor was obtained from a woman in her seventies with acute or convalescent COVID-19. This receptor chain uses TRBV10-3 and TRBJ1-2; TRBD1 is a possible D gene, resting on 6 matching bases. The bases are TGTGCCATCAGTGGGCAGGGGCTCTACGGCTACACCTTC. The resulting protein is CAISGQGLYGYTF.